The rows below give T cell receptor beta chains drawn from one sample of a study of shared clonotypes between healthy human individuals. Sequencing used immunoSEQ multiplex PCR; TCRdb keeps in-frame clones, though not all of them. Of around 1.4 million clones in the sample, approximately 98.5% were seen once. Sequencing input: naive CD4+ T cells sorted from blood. These receptor sequences come from a man aged 25-45 years in good health. The CDR3 runs from the conserved cysteine through the conserved F or W. D genes are given only for firm matches. Not all rows give a size; the values are once, few, many and, for expanded clones, a class.

v_call: TRBV7-9; d_call: .; clone_size: .; j_call: TRBJ1-3; cdr3_nt: TGTGCCAGCAGTGTAGGACGGACCTCTGGAAACACCATATATTTT; cdr3_aa: CASSVGRTSGNTIYF
v_call: TRBV28; d_call: .; clone_size: .; j_call: TRBJ2-7; cdr3_nt: TGTGCCAGCAAATTGAACAGGGTCCCCTACGAGCAGTACTTC; cdr3_aa: CASKLNRVPYEQYF
v_call: TRBV5-1; d_call: TRBD2; clone_size: .; j_call: TRBJ2-5; cdr3_nt: TGCGCCAGCAGCTGGACTCCCCCACTAGCGGGAGTCGAGACCCAGTACTTC; cdr3_aa: CASSWTPPLAGVETQYF
v_call: TRBV7-8; d_call: .; clone_size: .; j_call: TRBJ1-1; cdr3_nt: TGTGCCAGCAGCTTATGGGGGGTTGGCACTGAAGCTTTCTTT; cdr3_aa: CASSLWGVGTEAFF
v_call: TRBV10-2; d_call: .; clone_size: .; j_call: TRBJ2-2; cdr3_nt: TGCGCCAGCAGAACCGGACATACCAACACCGGGGAGCTGTTTTTT; cdr3_aa: CASRTGHTNTGELFF
v_call: TRBV4-3; d_call: .; clone_size: .; j_call: TRBJ1-4; cdr3_nt: TGCGCCAGCAGCCAAGACTCCGGATCAGGTGAAAAACTGTTTTTT; cdr3_aa: CASSQDSGSGEKLFF
v_call: TRBV7-8; d_call: .; clone_size: .; j_call: TRBJ2-7; cdr3_nt: TGTGCCAGCAGCTTAAACCCCTCCGGGAGTTTCTACGAGCAGTACTTC; cdr3_aa: CASSLNPSGSFYEQYF
v_call: TRBV28; d_call: TRBD1; clone_size: .; j_call: TRBJ2-7; cdr3_nt: TGTGCCAGCAGTCCGGACAGGGACGAGCAGTACTTC; cdr3_aa: CASSPDRDEQYF
v_call: TRBV27; d_call: TRBD2; clone_size: .; j_call: TRBJ2-1; cdr3_nt: TGTGCCAGCAGTCCCGCCCCCGCGGGAGGGAACAATGAGCAGTTCTTC; cdr3_aa: CASSPAPAGGNNEQFF
v_call: TRBV19; d_call: .; clone_size: .; j_call: TRBJ1-2; cdr3_nt: TGTGCCAGTAACCCTGACAGAACTAACTATGGCTACACCTTC; cdr3_aa: CASNPDRTNYGYTF
v_call: TRBV5-4; d_call: .; clone_size: .; j_call: TRBJ2-1; cdr3_nt: TGTGCCAGCAGCGGAACAGTGCAATTCAATGAGCAGTTCTTC; cdr3_aa: CASSGTVQFNEQFF
v_call: TRBV6-5; d_call: .; clone_size: .; j_call: TRBJ2-1; cdr3_nt: TGTGCCAGCAGTTACCTCACAGGTTTGGACAATGAGCAGTTCTTC; cdr3_aa: CASSYLTGLDNEQFF
v_call: TRBV6-6; d_call: .; clone_size: .; j_call: TRBJ2-7; cdr3_nt: TGTGCCAGCAGAACGGGACTCAGCTCCTACGAGCAGTACTTC; cdr3_aa: CASRTGLSSYEQYF
v_call: TRBV4-3; d_call: TRBD2; clone_size: .; j_call: TRBJ2-7; cdr3_nt: TGCGCCAGCAGCCGCAGGCTAGCGGGCACCTACGAGCAGTACTTC; cdr3_aa: CASSRRLAGTYEQYF
v_call: TRBV2; d_call: .; clone_size: .; j_call: TRBJ2-2; cdr3_nt: TGTGCCAGCAGTGAAAGATCCGGGGAGCTGTTTTTT; cdr3_aa: CASSERSGELFF
v_call: TRBV5-1; d_call: .; clone_size: .; j_call: TRBJ1-1; cdr3_nt: TGCGCCAGCAGTCCGGACCGAATGAACACTGAAGCTTTCTTT; cdr3_aa: CASSPDRMNTEAFF
v_call: TRBV5-1; d_call: TRBD2; clone_size: .; j_call: TRBJ2-1; cdr3_nt: TGCGCCAGCAGCGGTTCTAGCGGGATCTACAATGAGCAGTTCTTC; cdr3_aa: CASSGSSGIYNEQFF
v_call: TRBV19; d_call: TRBD2; clone_size: .; j_call: TRBJ2-1; cdr3_nt: TGTGCCAGTAGAATGGGACTAGCGGGCTATAATGAGCAGTTCTTC; cdr3_aa: CASRMGLAGYNEQFF
v_call: TRBV7-2; d_call: .; clone_size: .; j_call: TRBJ2-7; cdr3_nt: TGTGCCAGCAGCTCCTCGGGACCCTACGAGCAGTACTTC; cdr3_aa: CASSSSGPYEQYF
v_call: TRBV2; d_call: .; clone_size: .; j_call: TRBJ2-7; cdr3_nt: TGTGCCAGCAGTGTCCCCCCCGATCCATCCCAATACGAGCAGTACTTC; cdr3_aa: CASSVPPDPSQYEQYF
v_call: TRBV5-1; d_call: .; clone_size: .; j_call: TRBJ2-7; cdr3_nt: TGCGCCAGCAGCTTGACGGGGCTAAGCTCCTACGAGCAGTACTTC; cdr3_aa: CASSLTGLSSYEQYF
v_call: TRBV9; d_call: TRBD1; clone_size: once; j_call: TRBJ1-1; cdr3_nt: TGTGCCAGCAGCGTAGGGCCAGGGGGGAACACTGAAGCTTTCTTT; cdr3_aa: CASSVGPGGNTEAFF
v_call: TRBV27; d_call: TRBD1; clone_size: .; j_call: TRBJ2-7; cdr3_nt: TGTGCCAGCAGTTTTTCGGGACAGGGTTACGAGCAGTACTTC; cdr3_aa: CASSFSGQGYEQYF
v_call: TRBV11-2; d_call: .; clone_size: .; j_call: TRBJ1-3; cdr3_nt: TGTGCCAGCAGCTTAGTGGGCAGCACCCAGATTGGGAACACCATATATTTT; cdr3_aa: CASSLVGSTQIGNTIYF
v_call: TRBV11-2; d_call: .; clone_size: .; j_call: TRBJ2-5; cdr3_nt: TGTGCCACCCAGCTTGGGAGCGGGTGGGCCAGGGAGACCCAGTACTTC; cdr3_aa: CATQLGSGWARETQYF
v_call: TRBV29-1; d_call: .; clone_size: .; j_call: TRBJ1-5; cdr3_nt: TGCAGCGCCCTGGAAGATAGCAATCAGCCCCAGCATTTT; cdr3_aa: CSALEDSNQPQHF
v_call: TRBV5-4; d_call: .; clone_size: .; j_call: TRBJ2-5; cdr3_nt: TGTGCCAGCAGGCCTGGGACTGTACAAGAGACCCAGTACTTC; cdr3_aa: CASRPGTVQETQYF
v_call: TRBV5-1; d_call: .; clone_size: .; j_call: TRBJ2-1; cdr3_nt: TGCGCCAGCAGCTCCACCTTAGGTGCGGATGAACCTTACAATGAGCAGTTCTTC; cdr3_aa: CASSSTLGADEPYNEQFF
v_call: TRBV4-2; d_call: TRBD2; clone_size: .; j_call: TRBJ2-7; cdr3_nt: TGTGCCAGCAGCCAAGAGGATCGTGCTAGCGGATCCTACGAGCAGTACTTC; cdr3_aa: CASSQEDRASGSYEQYF
v_call: TRBV9; d_call: TRBD2; clone_size: .; j_call: TRBJ2-3; cdr3_nt: TGTGCCAGCAGCAGAGAACTAGCGGGAGCTGATACGCAGTATTTT; cdr3_aa: CASSRELAGADTQYF
v_call: TRBV6-1; d_call: .; clone_size: .; j_call: TRBJ2-7; cdr3_nt: TGTGCCAGCGGCCGAACGGCGAACGAGCAGTACTTC; cdr3_aa: CASGRTANEQYF
v_call: TRBV28; d_call: .; clone_size: .; j_call: TRBJ2-6; cdr3_nt: TGTGCCAGCGTGAGGGGGAGGATTTCTGGGGCCAACGTCCTGACTTTC; cdr3_aa: CASVRGRISGANVLTF
v_call: TRBV6-6; d_call: TRBD2; clone_size: .; j_call: TRBJ2-1; cdr3_nt: TGTGCCAGCAGTTACTCGGGTCTAGCGGATGGGAATGAGCAGTTCTTC; cdr3_aa: CASSYSGLADGNEQFF
v_call: TRBV6-1; d_call: .; clone_size: .; j_call: TRBJ1-3; cdr3_nt: TGTGCCACCTCGGGAACCCGGAGCTCTGGAAACACCATATATTTT; cdr3_aa: CATSGTRSSGNTIYF
v_call: TRBV7-9; d_call: .; clone_size: .; j_call: TRBJ1-5; cdr3_nt: TGTGCCAGCAGCTCATGGGGAGGGGTTAGCAATCAGCCCCAGCATTTT; cdr3_aa: CASSSWGGVSNQPQHF
v_call: TRBV28; d_call: TRBD1; clone_size: .; j_call: TRBJ1-4; cdr3_nt: TGTGCCAGCAGTGCGACAGGGGAGACTAATGAAAAACTGTTTTTT; cdr3_aa: CASSATGETNEKLFF
v_call: TRBV7-7; d_call: .; clone_size: .; j_call: TRBJ2-3; cdr3_nt: TGTGCCAGCAGCTTAGTAGTGTCCAGCACGCAGTATTTT; cdr3_aa: CASSLVVSSTQYF
v_call: TRBV7-9; d_call: TRBD2; clone_size: .; j_call: TRBJ2-6; cdr3_nt: TGTGCCAGCAGCTTAGCGCGGGGGACTGGGGCCAACGTCCTGACTTTC; cdr3_aa: CASSLARGTGANVLTF
v_call: TRBV7-8; d_call: TRBD1; clone_size: .; j_call: TRBJ1-1; cdr3_nt: TGTGCCAGCAGCTTGGTGGGCAGGGGGGATACTGAAGCTTTCTTT; cdr3_aa: CASSLVGRGDTEAFF
v_call: TRBV7-9; d_call: .; clone_size: .; j_call: TRBJ1-5; cdr3_nt: TGTGCCAGCAGCCGGGTGAGGGGTGCCGGCGATCAGCCCCAGCATTTT; cdr3_aa: CASSRVRGAGDQPQHF
v_call: TRBV10-3; d_call: .; clone_size: .; j_call: TRBJ1-3; cdr3_nt: TGTGCCATCACCAGAGGAAACACCATATATTTT; cdr3_aa: CAITRGNTIYF
v_call: TRBV14; d_call: TRBD1; clone_size: .; j_call: TRBJ2-3; cdr3_nt: TGTGCCAGCAGCCAAGAACGCGGGACAGGGTTCAGGACAGATACGCAGTATTTT; cdr3_aa: CASSQERGTGFRTDTQYF
v_call: TRBV7-2; d_call: .; clone_size: .; j_call: TRBJ2-5; cdr3_nt: TGTGCCAGCAGCCTAGCCCGGAAAGAGACCCAGTACTTC; cdr3_aa: CASSLARKETQYF
v_call: TRBV6-1; d_call: .; clone_size: .; j_call: TRBJ1-1; cdr3_nt: TGTGCCAGCGAGTTAATTCGGAACACTGAAGCTTTCTTT; cdr3_aa: CASELIRNTEAFF
v_call: TRBV5-1; d_call: .; clone_size: .; j_call: TRBJ2-5; cdr3_nt: TGCGCCAGCAGCTTGATGCAGGGCGTAGGAGAGACCCAGTACTTC; cdr3_aa: CASSLMQGVGETQYF
v_call: TRBV11-2; d_call: TRBD1; clone_size: .; j_call: TRBJ1-4; cdr3_nt: TGTGCCAGCAGCTTAACCCCGGACAGGAATGAAAAACTGTTTTTT; cdr3_aa: CASSLTPDRNEKLFF
v_call: TRBV7-9; d_call: TRBD1; clone_size: .; j_call: TRBJ2-7; cdr3_nt: TGTGCCAGCAGCTATCACCGGGACAGCTACGAGCAGTACTTC; cdr3_aa: CASSYHRDSYEQYF